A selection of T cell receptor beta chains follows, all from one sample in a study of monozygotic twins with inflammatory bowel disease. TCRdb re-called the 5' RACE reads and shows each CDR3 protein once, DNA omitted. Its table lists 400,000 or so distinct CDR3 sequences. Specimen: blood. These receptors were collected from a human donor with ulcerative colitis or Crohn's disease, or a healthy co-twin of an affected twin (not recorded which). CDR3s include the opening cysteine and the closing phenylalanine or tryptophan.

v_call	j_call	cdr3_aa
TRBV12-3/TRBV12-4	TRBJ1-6	CASSLSLEPLHF
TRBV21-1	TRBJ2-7	CASSKRQGRSYEQYF
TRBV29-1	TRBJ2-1	CSDLKGGGSEQFF
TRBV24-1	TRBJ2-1	CATSDPFDRDRGVGNEQFF
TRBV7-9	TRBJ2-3	CASSLFWGGSLTDTQYF
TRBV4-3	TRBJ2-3	CASSQDRTDTQYF
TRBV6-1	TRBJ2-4	CASRPGAQGFIQYF
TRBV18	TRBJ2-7	CASSPVGQAAYEQYF
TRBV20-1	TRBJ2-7	CSATPGGGGSYEQYF
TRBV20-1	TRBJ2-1	CSASRGGWSSNEQFF
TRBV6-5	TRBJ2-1	CASSYSGTRDPYNEQFF
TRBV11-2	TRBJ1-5	CASSLRPRGQGNNQPQHF
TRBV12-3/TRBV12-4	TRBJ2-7	CASSFADRTYEQYF